The clone carrying this TCR beta chain is labeled as medium-sized. This specimen belongs to a study of T-cell reconstitution after alpha-beta-depleted transplantation in children. Unique molecular identifiers were used to barcode this TCRbeta library. TCRdb re-derived calls from the PCR reads in MiXCR, one entry per CDR3 protein. The sample has roughly 300,000 distinct CDR3 sequences; 10% are singletons. Germline V CDR1 and CDR2: SQVTM, ANQGSEA. This CDR3 region has 15 residues. V was cut by 0 bases and J by 0 bases, with 11 bases left in between. The sequence came from a human donor who donated a stem cell graft to a child with acute lymphoblastic leukemia. V usage is TRBV29-1 and J usage is TRBJ2-5; TRBD1 is a possible D gene (6 bases). This specimen was PBMCs from the stem cell graft donor, taken from the stem cell graft. The CDR3 DNA reads TGCAGCGTTGAAGACCTTGGACAGTACCAAGAGACCCAGTACTTC. Protein product: CSVEDLGQYQETQYF.